This T cell receptor beta chain was captured by sequencing in a study of CD8+CD57+ T cells in acquired aplastic anemia (dated by TCRdb to the late 2010s). Study-wide context: On average, sorted CD4+ and CD8+ cells yielded about 3 ug of extracted DNA, with a range of about 0.19 to 30 ug. Healthy donor samples averaged approximately 9.8 million reads for CD4+ and about 11 million for CD8+ cells.

This clonotype was found many times. No cognate antigen has been identified for it. Base qualities are missing; no much larger clone stands one base away. Genomic DNA was used as template for profiling of TCR beta VDJ combinations and CDR3 sequences. TCR repertoire sequencing was run on an Illumina HiSeq 2000. Concerning the study's data processing: Repertoires were assessed using TRBV/TRBJ rearrangement plots, CDR3 size and DJ length profiles, and Simpson's diversity index. Whichever DNA sequence was most abundant in the deep sequencing data was defined as the immunodominant clone. CDR3 amino acid sequences were screened for sharing across subjects and compared with published repertoires and the VDJdb database. TCRdb trimmed the raw reads at Q25, called clones with MiXCR and kept productive beta chains. One record per CDR3 amino acid sequence lists the most common genes and DNA. The V and J calls reflect TCRdb's pipeline rather than the authors' work. The sample table records around 400,000 distinct CDR3 sequences; just under 70% of these occur just once. Jointly, the top ten make up less than 4% of the sample.

TCR repertoires of sorted CD4+ and CD8+ blood T cells from severe aplastic anemia patients and healthy subjects were deep-sequenced in the study. Ficoll-Paque density gradient centrifugation was used to isolate peripheral blood mononuclear cells. Before DNA was extracted, CD4+ and CD8+ T cells were sorted using either FACS or magnetic beads. From a lookup of the germline V gene, CDR1 and CDR2 are SQVTM and ANQGSEA. Reading from cysteine to phenylalanine, the CDR3 counts 15 amino acids. Solely the CDR3 DNA is kept, with 45 bases framed from the first base. V gives up 3 bases and J gives up 0 bases, and the segment between their germline ends measures 14 bases. Overall results and qualifications from the work: Patients and healthy controls showed no significant difference in CD8+ Simpson's diversity (P=0.060). Although 25 to 30 CD8+ CDR3 sequences were shared by patients and controls, these sequences appeared highly expressed in patients and within the immunodominant clones of patients.

The sequence was collected from a human donor in good health, serving as a control. The receptor chain draws on TRBV29-1 and TRBJ1-2; no D gene can be assigned with confidence. Specimen: sorted CD4+, CD8+, or CD8+CD57+ T cells (not recorded which) from PBMCs. In nucleotide form, the sequence is TGCAGCGTTGATTCGACGGAGCGATCTAACTATGGCTACACCTTC. Its protein is CSVDSTERSNYGYTF.